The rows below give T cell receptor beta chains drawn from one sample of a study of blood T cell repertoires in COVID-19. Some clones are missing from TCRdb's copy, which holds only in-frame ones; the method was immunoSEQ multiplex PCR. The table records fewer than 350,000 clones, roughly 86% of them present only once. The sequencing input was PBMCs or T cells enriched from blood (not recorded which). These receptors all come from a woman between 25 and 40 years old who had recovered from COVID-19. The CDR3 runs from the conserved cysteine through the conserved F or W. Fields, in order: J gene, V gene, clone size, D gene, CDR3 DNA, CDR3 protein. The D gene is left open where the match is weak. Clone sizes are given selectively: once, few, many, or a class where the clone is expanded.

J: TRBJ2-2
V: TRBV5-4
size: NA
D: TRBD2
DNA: TGTGCCAGCAGACCGGGACTAGCGGCGAACACCGGGGAGCTGTTTTTT
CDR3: CASRPGLAANTGELFF

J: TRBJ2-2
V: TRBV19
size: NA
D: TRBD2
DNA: TGTGCCAGTAGTATAGGGCTAGCGGGGAACACCGGGGAGCTGTTTTTT
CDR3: CASSIGLAGNTGELFF

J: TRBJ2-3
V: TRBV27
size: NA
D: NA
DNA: TGTGCCAGCAGTTTAACGGGGGTCCCGGTGGATACGCAGTATTTT
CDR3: CASSLTGVPVDTQYF

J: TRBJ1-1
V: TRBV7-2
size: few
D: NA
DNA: TGTGCCAGCAGCGCGATTATTAACACTGAAGCTTTCTTT
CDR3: CASSAIINTEAFF

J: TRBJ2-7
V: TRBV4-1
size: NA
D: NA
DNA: TGCGCCAGCAGCCAAGGACACCCCTACGAGCAGTACTTC
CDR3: CASSQGHPYEQYF

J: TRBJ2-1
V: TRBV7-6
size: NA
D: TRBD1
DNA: TGTGCCAGCAGCTTCCAGCGACAGGGGGGAGGGCATGAGCAGTTCTTC
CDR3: CASSFQRQGGGHEQFF

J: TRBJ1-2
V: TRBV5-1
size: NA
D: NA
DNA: TGCGCCAGCAGCTCCAGGGGTGCCTATGGCTACACCTTC
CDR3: CASSSRGAYGYTF

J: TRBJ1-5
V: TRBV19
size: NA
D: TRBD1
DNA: TGTGCCAGTAGTCCGACAGGGTGGAGCAATCAGCCCCAGCATTTT
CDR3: CASSPTGWSNQPQHF

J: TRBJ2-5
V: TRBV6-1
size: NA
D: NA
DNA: TGTGCCAGCAGTGATGCACACAGGATACAAGAGACCCAGTACTTC
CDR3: CASSDAHRIQETQYF

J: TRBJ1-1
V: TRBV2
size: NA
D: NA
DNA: TGTGCCAGCAGTGAAGTTCGGGGAAACACTGAAGCTTTCTTT
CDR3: CASSEVRGNTEAFF

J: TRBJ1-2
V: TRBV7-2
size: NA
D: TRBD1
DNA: TGTGCCAGCAGCTTAGCGACAGGGGGCCACCGTAGAGACACCTTC
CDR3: CASSLATGGHRRDTF

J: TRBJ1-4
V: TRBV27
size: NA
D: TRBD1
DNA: TGTGCCAGCAGTTTATCGATGGGGACAGGGGTCGCAAAACTGTTTTTT
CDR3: CASSLSMGTGVAKLFF

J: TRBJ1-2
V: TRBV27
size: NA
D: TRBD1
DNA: TGTGCCAGCCACCGATCAATATACAGGACAGGGCCTGGGAGGAACTATGGCTACACCTTC
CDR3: CASHRSIYRTGPGRNYGYTF

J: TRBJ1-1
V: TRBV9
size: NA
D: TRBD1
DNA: TGTGCCAGCAGCGTTCAGGGGGGAAACACTGAAGCTTTCTTT
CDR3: CASSVQGGNTEAFF

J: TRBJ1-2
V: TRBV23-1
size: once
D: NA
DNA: TGCGCCAGCAGTCAATCGGGGATGACAGCTGGCAGGATCAACTATGGCTACACCTTC
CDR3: CASSQSGMTAGRINYGYTF

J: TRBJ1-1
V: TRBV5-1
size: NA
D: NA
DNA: TGCGCCAGCACCCTCTCAGTGTCCGGGGGGAGCACTGAAGCTTTCTTT
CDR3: CASTLSVSGGSTEAFF

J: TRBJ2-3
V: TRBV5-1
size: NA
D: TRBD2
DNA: TGCGCCAGCAGCCCGGGACTAGCGGGCACAGATACGCAGTATTTT
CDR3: CASSPGLAGTDTQYF

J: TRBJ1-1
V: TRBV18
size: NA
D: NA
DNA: TGTGCCAGCTCACCGGGCCTGGCCTTGAACACTGAAGCTTTCTTT
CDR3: CASSPGLALNTEAFF

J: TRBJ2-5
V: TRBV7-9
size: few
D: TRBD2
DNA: TGTGCCAGCAGCACCCCAGCGGGAGTTGGAGAGACCCAGTACTTC
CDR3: CASSTPAGVGETQYF

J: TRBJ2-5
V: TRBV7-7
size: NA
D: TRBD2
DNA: TGTGCCAGCAGCTACTCCGGGACTAGCGGGAGCTGGGGAGAGACCCAGTACTTC
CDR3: CASSYSGTSGSWGETQYF

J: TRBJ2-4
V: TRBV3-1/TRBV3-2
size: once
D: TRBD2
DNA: TGTGCCAGCAGCCAAGATGTGGGACTATCGGACATTCAGTACTTC
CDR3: CASSQDVGLSDIQYF

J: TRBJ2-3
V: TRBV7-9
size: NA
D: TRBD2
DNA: TGTGCCAGCAGCTTAGGCGGGGGGTTGAATACGCAGTATTTT
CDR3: CASSLGGGLNTQYF